This TCR beta chain was observed in a study of monozygotic twins with inflammatory bowel disease. General study points: It was in IBD patients that TCRbeta diversity (inverse Simpson) was lower than in healthy co-twins. The authors could not tell different T cell subtypes apart. Repertoires of patients may have been made more variable by differing immunosuppressive treatments.

For each CDR3 protein, TCRdb gives one entry from its re-call of the 5' RACE reads, without DNA. This repertoire comprises around 380,000 distinct CDR3 sequences; its ten largest clones make up 2.4%. As concerns this clonotype: The antigen is unknown.

The receptor was isolated from a human donor with ulcerative colitis or Crohn's disease, or a healthy co-twin of an affected twin (not recorded which). Sequenced sample: blood.

CDR3 loop: CASSPGTSGRDTSYEQYF. The chain links TRBV11-1 to TRBJ2-7; TCRdb gives TRBD2 as the D gene, but with no DNA this cannot be confirmed. This CDR3 spans 18 amino acids. Per germline, CDR1 SGHAT and CDR2 FQDESV (reference sequence).